These 10 T cell receptor beta chains were sequenced from one sample in a study of tumor-infiltrating lymphocytes in primary liver carcinoma. Making TCR beta cDNA involved 400 to 600 ng total RNA and a constant-region primer. Three-round nested multiplex PCR performed with slightly modified ARM-PCR produced the TCR beta libraries. TRBV1-TRBV30 forward primers paired with a C-beta reverse primer drove the first two PCR rounds, around 9 cycles each. TCRdb redid the calling of the multiplex PCR reads with MiXCR, one entry per CDR3 protein. The sample contains fewer than 250,000 distinct CDR3 sequences, about two thirds of which appear only once. Alongside blood RNA obtained from unsorted whole blood, germline DNA was also extracted. Sequenced: peripheral blood. The source of these receptors is a woman aged 60 to 75 with primary liver carcinoma and hepatitis B virus infection.

In the case of this clonotype: Since no conserved phenylalanine or tryptophan closes the CDR3, a read error is the likely cause. CDR3 sequence (DNA): TGCAGCGTTGAATTTTACTCGGGCTATCAGTTCGTC. Its protein product is CSVEFYSGYQFV. The chain employs TRBV29-1 and TRBJ2-1; no definite D call. The CDR3 totals 12 residues. V lost 2 bases and J lost 13, with 15 bases in between. Looked up from germline, CDR1 is SQVTM and CDR2 is ANQGSEA.

The CDR3 region has the DNA TGCAGCGTCCACCCGGCTAGCGGGACGCCCAGGAAGAGTGCGCAGTTCTTC. This encodes CSVHPASGTPRKSAQFF. V and J are TRBV29-1 and TRBJ2-1; 9 bases align to TRBD2. The CDR3 spans 17 residues. Germline V CDR1 and CDR2: SQVTM, ANQGSEA. V lost 6 bases and J lost 12; bases outside the gene matches: 24.

The rearrangement uses TRBV28 and TRBJ2-1, with D tentatively TRBD1 (6 bases). The CDR3 extends over 14 amino acids. Trimming pared 6 bases from V and 1 base from J, leaving 10 bases between. Germline V gene data show CDR1 as MDHEN and CDR2 as SYDVKM. The CDR3 sequence: CASSIQGSYNEQFF. The DNA of the CDR3 is TGTGCCAGCAGCATACAGGGTTCCTACAATGAGCAGTTCTTC. Looking up the rest from reference TRBV28 and TRBJ2-1 gives the full variable domain: DVKVTQSSRYLVKRTGEKVFLECVQDMDHENMFWYRQDPGLGLRLIYFSYDVKMKEKGDIPEGYSVSREKKERFSLILESASTNQTSMYLCASSIQGSYNEQFFGPGTRLTVL.

There are many counts of this clonotype. The V call is TRBV13, the J call TRBJ2-7, with D perhaps TRBD2 (6 bases). This CDR3 is 14 amino acids long. The V end lost 4 bases, the J end lost 3 bases, and 13 bases lay between the germline ends. CDR1 and CDR2 (germline): PRHDT, FYEKMQ (reference sequence). CDR3 protein: CASSYGNGGYEQYF. Written as DNA, the CDR3 is TGTGCCAGCAGCTACGGAAACGGGGGCTACGAGCAGTACTTC.

Remarks on this clonotype: One junction end disagrees with the germline gene, perhaps due to a read error. In DNA form, the CDR3 reads TGTGTCAGCAGCGAAACCGGGGCGCGGAATGAAAAACTGTTTTTC. Translating it yields CVSSETGARNEKLFF. The chain combines TRBV11-2 with TRBJ1-4; tentative D call: TRBD1 (5 bases). The CDR3 length is 15 residues. From germline, CDR1 is SGHAT and CDR2 FQNNGV.

CDR3 in DNA: TGCGCCAGCAGCCCCGGGTCCTCTGGAAACACCATATATTTT. Translation: CASSPGSSGNTIYF. The chain uses TRBV5-1 and TRBJ1-3; D is ambiguous. The CDR3 covers 14 residues. Looked up from germline, CDR1 is SGHRS and CDR2 is YFSETQ. V lost 4 bases and J 0 bases, leaving 8 bases between the germline ends.

Many counts were recorded for this clonotype. This chain uses TRBV11-2 with TRBJ2-7, with 7 positions matching TRBD1. The CDR3 has 17 amino acids. V was pared by 0 bases and J by 5 bases, with 13 bases of the junction left unmatched. CDR1 SGHAT and CDR2 FQNNGV come from the germline V gene. The CDR3 nucleotides are TGTGCCAGCAGCTTAGATCTTTATCGGTCAGGGGGAGACGAGCAGTACTTC. Amino acids: CASSLDLYRSGGDEQYF.

This clonotype occurred a few times. This sequence may be a read error, since a much larger clone differs from it by one base. The chain links TRBV6-2 or TRBV6-3 to TRBJ2-3; D possibly uses TRBD1 or TRBD2 (5 bases each). Germline loops: CDR1 MNHEY, CDR2 SVGEGT. CDR3 length equals 15 residues. The CDR3 loop reads CTSSYSIGATGTQYF. The CDR3 nucleotides read TGTACCAGCAGTTACTCGATCGGGGCGACGGGTACGCAGTATTTT.

The table lists this clonotype with a few counts. Since a much larger clone is just one base distant, this may be a read error. The chain couples TRBV29-1 to TRBJ2-3, with 9 bases matching TRBD2. The V gene's germline CDR1 is SQVTM and CDR2 ANQGSEA. The CDR3 is made up of 14 amino acids. The CDR3: CSVDASGILDMQYF. In DNA, the CDR3 is TGCAGCGTTGACGCTAGCGGGATTTTAGATATGCAGTATTTT.

The rearrangement links TRBV29-1 to TRBJ1-1; TRBD1 is a possible D gene (5 bases). Deletions cut 4 bases from V and 1 base from J, with 10 bases between. There are 13 residues in the CDR3. Germline values: CDR1 SQVTM, CDR2 ANQGSEA. This CDR3 reads CSVVGQSNTEAFF. For the CDR3, the DNA is TGCAGCGTTGTGGGGCAGTCGAACACTGAAGCTTTCTTT.